One sample yielded the 11 T cell receptor beta chains listed below, sequenced in a study of Graves' ophthalmopathy and Graves' hyperthyroidism. As the template, RNA transcripts were used to amplify TCR beta CDR3 regions. HTBI primers were used in a first-round RT-PCR, which preceded a second-round multiplex PCR. TCRdb recomputed calls from the multiplex PCR reads with MiXCR, one row per CDR3 protein. This sample has 150,000 to 200,000 distinct CDR3 sequences, with around 39% found just once. The specimen was peripheral blood. All receptors come from a man under 40 with Graves' ophthalmopathy.

This clonotype has a count of ten or more. This rearrangement joins TRBV6-2 or TRBV6-3 to TRBJ2-7; TRBD2 might be the D (6 bases). Trimming took off 2 bases at V and 0 bases at J, with 20 bases between the two ends. CDR1 and CDR2 from the germline V gene are MNHEY and SVGEGT. CDR3 length: 18 amino acids. CDR3 nucleotide sequence: TGTGCCAGCAGTTACGCGTTTCCCATAGCGGCCGCCTCCTACGAGCAGTACTTC. This sequence encodes CASSYAFPIAAASYEQYF.

This clonotype was seen at least ten times. V gene TRBV7-2 combines with J gene TRBJ1-2; D unclear. The CDR3 covers 12 residues. The germline V and J ends were trimmed by 1 base and 4 bases, with 4 bases remaining between them. Germline values: CDR1 SGHTA, CDR2 FQGNSA. CDR3 in amino acids: CASSLDGYGYTF. The CDR3 coding sequence is TGTGCCAGCAGCTTAGATGGCTATGGCTACACCTTC.

The sample holds a few counts of this clonotype. V is TRBV7-2 and J is TRBJ1-1; D ambiguous. Deletions cut 2 bases from V and 7 bases from J, with 11 bases between. CDR1 is SGHTA, CDR2 FQGNSA, per germline. This CDR3 region has 13 residues. CDR3 sequence: CASSLTAGYEAFF. In nucleotides, the CDR3 is TGTGCCAGCAGCTTAACAGCCGGTTATGAAGCTTTCTTT.

This clonotype qualifies as medium-sized. The chain couples TRBV28 to TRBJ2-5; TRBD1 is a possible D gene (5 bases). The germline gives CDR1 MDHEN, CDR2 SYDVKM. The V gene lost 3 bases and the J gene lost 2 bases, with 7 bases spanning the gap. This CDR3 is 13 amino acids long. In DNA, the CDR3 is TGTGCCAGCAGTTTCCAGGGACAAGAGACCCAGTACTTC. This gives the protein CASSFQGQETQYF.

This clonotype was picked up many times. The chain joins TRBV6-5 to TRBJ2-5; D is perhaps TRBD1 (5 bases). CDR3 length: 15 amino acids. In germline, CDR1 is MNHEY, CDR2 SVGAGI. V was trimmed by 6 bases and J by 4 bases, leaving 18 bases between them. This chain's CDR3 is CASSPWQGGGETQYF. The CDR3 DNA sequence: TGTGCCAGCAGCCCCTGGCAGGGCGGTGGAGAGACCCAGTACTTC.

In its sample, this clonotype was seen many times. The V and J genes are TRBV28 and TRBJ1-2; D gene ambiguous. The CDR3 is made up of 13 amino acids. Trimming left V 3 bases short and J 2 bases short, with 7 bases between. CDR1 and CDR2 (germline): MDHEN, SYDVKM. CDR3 bases: TGTGCCAGCAGTTTCTCTGGCAACTATGGCTACACCTTC. As protein: CASSFSGNYGYTF.

CDR3 DNA sequence: TGCAGTGCTAGGGACAGAGGGGGACTCTCTGGAAACACCATATATTTT. Translated: CSARDRGGLSGNTIYF. The chain links TRBV20-1 to TRBJ1-3, with D possibly being TRBD1 (6 bases). The CDR3 consists of 16 residues. Trimming shortened V by 3 bases and J by 0 bases, and 15 bases separated the two germline ends. Germline loops: CDR1 DFQATT, CDR2 SNEGSKA (reference sequence).

The J gene is TRBJ2-2, the V gene TRBV7-8, with 11 bases lining up with TRBD2. Losses at the gene ends were 5 bases for V and 6 bases for J; bases not matched to a gene: 2. The CDR3 has 14 amino acids. Germline CDR1 reads SGHVS; CDR2 reads FQNEAQ. In nucleotides, the CDR3 is TGTGCCAGCAGCATACTAGCGGGAGCCGGGGAGCTGTTTTTT. As protein: CASSILAGAGELFF.

This clonotype showed up many times. The chain is built from TRBV3-1 and TRBJ2-6; D might be TRBD2 (6 bases). Germline CDR1 is LGHDT and CDR2 is YNNKEL (reference sequence). The V end lost 1 base, the J end lost 0 bases, and 10 bases lay between the germline ends. CDR3 length: 17 amino acids. The CDR3 DNA is TGTGCCAGCAGCCAAGGGGAGGCATCCTCTGGGGCCAACGTCCTGACTTTC. Encoded protein: CASSQGEASSGANVLTF.

Comment on this clonotype: A much larger clone differs from this one at a single base, so this may be a read error. The V gene is TRBV11-2, the J gene TRBJ2-7; D gene uncertain. Trimming removed 1 base from V and 3 bases from J, with 22 bases in between. CDR1 and CDR2 from the germline V gene are SGHAT and FQNNGV. This CDR3 comprises 18 residues. DNA of the CDR3: TGTGCCAGCAGCTTAGGTCCTGGCGGCCATCCCATTAACTACGAGCAGTACTTC. Residues: CASSLGPGGHPINYEQYF. The full variable domain, with the rest looked up from reference TRBV11-2 and TRBJ2-7, is EAGVAQSPRYKIIEKRQSVAFWCNPISGHATLYWYQQILGQGPKLLIQFQNNGVVDDSQLPKDRFSAERLKGVDSTLKIQPAKLEDSAVYLCASSLGPGGHPINYEQYFGPGTRLTVT.

This clonotype was recorded at least ten times. The rearrangement links TRBV12-3 or TRBV12-4 to TRBJ1-3; tentatively, D is TRBD1 (5 bases). The CDR3 totals 17 residues. The ends were cut back, 1 base at V and 0 bases at J, with 13 bases in the middle. The CDR3 sequence: CASSLGSGAISGNTIYF. The CDR3 DNA reads TGTGCCAGCAGTTTAGGTTCCGGGGCCATCTCTGGAAACACCATATATTTT.